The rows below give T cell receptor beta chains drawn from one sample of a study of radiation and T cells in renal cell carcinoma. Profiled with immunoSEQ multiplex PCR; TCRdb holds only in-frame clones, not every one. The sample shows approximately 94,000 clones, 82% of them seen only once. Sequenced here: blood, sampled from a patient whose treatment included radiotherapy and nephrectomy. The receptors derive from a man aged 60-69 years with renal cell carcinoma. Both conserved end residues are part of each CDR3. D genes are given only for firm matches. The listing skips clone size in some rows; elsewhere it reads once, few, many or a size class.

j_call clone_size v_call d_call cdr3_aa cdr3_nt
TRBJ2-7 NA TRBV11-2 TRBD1 CASAQGAVSYEQYF TGTGCCAGTGCACAGGGGGCTGTCTCCTACGAGCAGTACTTC
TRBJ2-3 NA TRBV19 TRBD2 CASSRSGSGFTTDTQYF TGTGCCAGTAGTCGTAGCGGGAGTGGATTTACTACAGATACGCAGTATTTT
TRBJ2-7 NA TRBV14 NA CASSKGNSGSYEQYF TGTGCCAGCAGCAAAGGGAACAGCGGTTCCTACGAGCAGTACTTC
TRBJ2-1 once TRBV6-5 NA CASRSGVANDEQFF TGTGCCAGCAGATCAGGGGTTGCGAATGATGAGCAGTTCTTC
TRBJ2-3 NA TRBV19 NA CASSIAIAPDTQYF TGTGCCAGTAGTATCGCAATAGCTCCAGATACGCAGTATTTT
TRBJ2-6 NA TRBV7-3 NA CASSLEGISGANVLTF TGTGCCAGCAGCTTAGAGGGGATCTCTGGGGCCAACGTCCTGACTTTC
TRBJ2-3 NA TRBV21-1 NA CASSRDSLDRGTDTQYF TGTGCCAGCAGCAGGGACTCTCTCGACAGGGGCACAGATACGCAGTATTTT
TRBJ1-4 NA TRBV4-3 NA CASSQIRGDEKLFF TGCGCCAGCAGCCAGATCAGGGGTGATGAAAAACTGTTTTTT
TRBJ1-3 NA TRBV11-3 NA CASSSTFGEPGNTIYF TGTGCCAGCAGCTCGACCTTCGGGGAACCTGGAAACACCATATATTTT
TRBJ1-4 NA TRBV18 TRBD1 CASRDRTNEKLFF TGTGCCAGCCGGGACAGAACTAATGAAAAACTGTTTTTT
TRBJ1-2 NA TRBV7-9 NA CASSLSQNYGYTF TGTGCCAGCAGCTTATCTCAGAACTATGGCTACACCTTC
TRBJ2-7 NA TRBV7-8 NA CASSATSYEQYF TGTGCCAGCAGCGCCACTAGCTACGAGCAGTACTTC